This T cell receptor beta chain is drawn from a study of T cells in Graves' hyperthyroidism and ophthalmopathy. CDR1 DFQATT and CDR2 SNEGSKA come from the germline V gene (reference sequence). With 2 bases removed from V and 3 bases from J, the gap between germline ends came to 19 bases. This CDR3 is 16 amino acids long. Cells are PBMCs isolated from about 10 ml of fresh blood. The CDR3 regions of TCR beta were amplified from RNA transcripts. In the first-round RT-PCR of the TCR CDR3, the HTBI primer set was used. MiXCR was run by TCRdb on the multiplex PCR reads, yielding one entry per CDR3 protein. Among a few hundred thousand distinct CDR3 sequences listed, around 18% were seen once.

The TCR sequence derives from a woman aged 40 to 50 with Graves' ophthalmopathy. V and J are TRBV20-1 and TRBJ1-2; D uncertain. The specimen was blood. The chain's CDR3 is CSARPSPPADHYGYTF. In DNA, the CDR3 is TGCAGTGCTAGACCAAGCCCCCCCGCGGACCACTATGGCTACACCTTC.